The table lists the clone carrying this TCR beta chain with a few counts. Antigen: not known. The CDR3 is 13 amino acids. Germline values: CDR1 LNHDA, CDR2 SQIVND (reference sequence). After removal of 3 bases from V and 4 bases from J, the junction contained 3 bases not matched to a gene. TCRdb's copy holds only in-frame clones and misses some; the assay was immunoSEQ multiplex PCR. The sample consists of about 17,000 clones, around 69% of them appearing once. The sample belongs to a study of OX40 agonist ivuxolimab in advanced cancers. Study-level information: All patients had ivuxolimab intravenously every 2 weeks at 0.01 to 10 mg/kg.

If patients had autoimmune disease history or systemic immunosuppression, they were excluded. Whole-study results and caveats: Certain nonresponding patients likewise had low normalized T-cell clonal expansion. In CD8+ T cells, expanded clones were on average more numerous than in CD4+.

The V call is TRBV19, the J call TRBJ2-7, with 7 bases aligning to TRBD1. Source: CD4+ or CD8+ T cells sorted from blood, taken in a trial of the OX40 agonist ivuxolimab. This sequence originates from an adult with an advanced solid tumor such as melanoma, head and neck, liver or kidney cancer. The CDR3 DNA reads as TGTGCCAGTAGTATGTTACAGGGGTACGAGCAGTACTTC. This translates into CASSMLQGYEQYF.